These 13 T cell receptor beta chains were all obtained from the same sample, sequenced in a study of blood T cells in healthy people across ages. With a J-beta primer mix and a sample-barcoded 5' primer, a second PCR ran roughly 7 to 11 cycles. MiXCR, run by TCRdb on the 5' RACE reads, gives a single entry per CDR3 protein. The table includes about 1,400,000 distinct CDR3 sequences, 59% detected once. Sequenced material: blood. These receptor sequences come from a man aged 18 to 30 in good health.

CDR3 amino acids: CSVVEGTGQPQHF. CDR3 nucleotide sequence: TGCAGCGTTGTCGAAGGCACTGGACAGCCCCAGCATTTT. The genes are TRBV29-1 and TRBJ1-5; D is unclear. This CDR3 has 13 amino acids. The V and J ends lost 4 bases and 7 bases respectively, with 14 bases between them. CDR1 is SQVTM, CDR2 ANQGSEA, per germline.

The chain is built from TRBV11-3 and TRBJ1-1; maybe TRBD1 (6 bases). V was shortened by 4 bases and J by 6 bases, with 12 bases between the two germline ends. The CDR3 has 13 residues. Per germline, CDR1 SGHNT and CDR2 YENEEA. The CDR3 sequence is CASSYVQGSEAFF. The DNA of the CDR3 is TGTGCCAGCAGCTATGTACAGGGTTCTGAAGCTTTCTTT.

This rearrangement joins TRBV27 to TRBJ1-5, with D tentatively TRBD1 (6 bases). Germline V gene data show CDR1 as MNHEY and CDR2 as SMNVEV (reference sequence). There are 15 residues in the CDR3. Trimming left V 3 bases short and J 4 bases short, with 13 bases between. The DNA of the CDR3 is TGTGCCAGCAGTTTGTCCGGGACACCTAATCAGCCCCAGCATTTT. Its translation: CASSLSGTPNQPQHF.

This clonotype was seen a handful of times. This chain connects TRBV20-1 to TRBJ2-3; weak D call: TRBD2 (6 bases). The germline V and J ends were trimmed by 5 bases and 8 bases, with 11 bases remaining between them. The CDR3 runs to 11 residues. The germline CDR1 and CDR2 sequences are DFQATT and SNEGSKA (reference sequence). The CDR3 loop is CSASFGGTQYF. Written as DNA, the CDR3 is TGCAGTGCTTCCTTCGGGGGTACGCAGTATTTT.

This rearrangement joins TRBV9 to TRBJ2-5; D possibly corresponds to TRBD1 (6 bases). The J call may be mistaken, given a closer DNA end match to TRBJ2-7. Germline CDR1 reads SGDLS; CDR2 reads YYNGEE. The CDR3 has 16 amino acids. The CDR3 region has the DNA TGTGCCAGCAGCGCTATACAGGGCGTTGCTGTCTACGAGCAGTACTTC. This translates into CASSAIQGVAVYEQYF.

This sequence joins TRBV12-3 or TRBV12-4 and TRBJ1-4; TRBD1 might be the D (6 bases). V was shortened by 6 bases and J by 3 bases, with 17 bases between the two germline ends. The CDR3 is 16 residues long. The CDR3: CASRLGGARANEKLFF. The CDR3 coding sequence is TGTGCCAGCAGACTAGGGGGGGCGCGGGCTAATGAAAAACTGTTTTTT.

This clonotype occurred a few times. The CDR3 region has the DNA TGCAGTGCTAGAGGCACGATAAGCGGGGAGATTGTTGAGCAGTTCTTC. Its protein product is CSARGTISGEIVEQFF. This chain uses TRBV20-1 with TRBJ2-1, with 7 bases identical to TRBD2. Germline trimming cut 1 base from V and 9 bases from J; bases unmatched to any gene: 15. The germline V gene encodes CDR1 DFQATT and CDR2 SNEGSKA (reference sequence). This CDR3 region has 16 residues.

The rearrangement uses TRBV25-1 and TRBJ2-7; D perhaps matches TRBD2 (6 bases). The ends were cut back, 6 bases at V and 5 bases at J, with 11 bases in the middle. This CDR3 region has 12 residues. CDR1 is MGHDK and CDR2 is SYGVNS in the germline V gene. Written as DNA, the CDR3 is TGTGCCAGCAGCGGGAGCAATAACGAGCAGTACTTC. It encodes CASSGSNNEQYF.

This clonotype was detected a few times. Just one base apart from a much larger clone, this may be a read error. The rearrangement joins TRBV5-1 to TRBJ2-7, with 7 bases aligning to TRBD2. The CDR3 sequence is 14 residues long. The V and J ends lost 4 bases and 5 bases, in that order; junction bases with no gene match: 9. CDR1 and CDR2 from the germline V gene are SGHRS and YFSETQ. CDR3 bases: TGCGCCAGCAGCGTGGGAGGGAGTGGCGACGAGCAGTACTTC. It is translated as CASSVGGSGDEQYF.

The chain employs TRBV4-1 and TRBJ2-5; D is ambiguous. Per germline, CDR1 MGHRA and CDR2 YSYEKL. V lost 1 base, J lost 1 base, and 10 bases lay in between. The CDR3 loop spans 15 amino acids. The CDR3 spells CASSQVYWGQETQYF. In DNA form, the CDR3 reads TGCGCCAGCAGCCAAGTCTATTGGGGCCAAGAGACCCAGTACTTC.

The chain has TRBV15 and TRBJ2-7; D is tentatively TRBD1 or TRBD2 (6 bases each). The germline gives CDR1 LNHNV, CDR2 YYDKDF (reference sequence). Trimming removed 3 bases at V and 6 bases at J, with 12 bases between. The CDR3 has 13 amino acids. Here the CDR3 reads CATSSAQGGEQYF. The DNA of the CDR3 is TGTGCCACCAGCAGTGCACAGGGAGGCGAGCAGTACTTC. Complete variable domain (other parts from reference TRBV15 and TRBJ2-7): DAMVIQNPRYQVTQFGKPVTLSCSQTLNHNVMYWYQQKSSQAPKLLFHYYDKDFNNEADTPDNFQSRRPNTSFCFLDIRSPGLGDTAMYLCATSSAQGGEQYFGPGTRLTVT.

This clonotype was seen a few times. For the CDR3, the DNA is TGCAGTGCTAGAGGACAGGGTTACGATTACGAGCAGTACTTC. Translation gives CSARGQGYDYEQYF. The V call is TRBV20-1, the J call TRBJ2-7; TRBD1 matches 7 bases. The CDR3 totals 14 residues. The germline CDR1 and CDR2 sequences are DFQATT and SNEGSKA (reference sequence). V lost 1 base, J lost 4 bases, and 7 bases stayed unmatched.

The chain's CDR3 is CASSQVAGSNTEAFF. DNA of the CDR3: TGCGCCAGCAGCCAAGTAGCCGGGAGTAACACTGAAGCTTTCTTT. This chain joins TRBV4-1 and TRBJ1-1, with unresolved D. Germline CDR1 MGHRA, CDR2 YSYEKL. Trimming shortened V by 1 base and J by 2 bases, and 11 bases separated the two germline ends. This CDR3 comprises 15 residues.